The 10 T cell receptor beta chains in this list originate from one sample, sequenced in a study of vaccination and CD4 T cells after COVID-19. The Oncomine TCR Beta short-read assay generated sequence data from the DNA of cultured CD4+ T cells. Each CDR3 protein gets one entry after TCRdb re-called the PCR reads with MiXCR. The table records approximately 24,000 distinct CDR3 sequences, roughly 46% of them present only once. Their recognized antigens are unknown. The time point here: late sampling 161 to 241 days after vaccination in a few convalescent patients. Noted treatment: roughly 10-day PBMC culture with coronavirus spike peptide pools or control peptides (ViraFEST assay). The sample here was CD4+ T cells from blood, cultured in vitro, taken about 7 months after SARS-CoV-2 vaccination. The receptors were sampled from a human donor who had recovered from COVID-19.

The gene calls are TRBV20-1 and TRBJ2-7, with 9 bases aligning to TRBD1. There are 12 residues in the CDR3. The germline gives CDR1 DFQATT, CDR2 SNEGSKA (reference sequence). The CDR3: CSTYRGRGEQYF. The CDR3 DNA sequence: TGCAGCACCTACAGGGGGCGCGGCGAGCAGTACTTC.

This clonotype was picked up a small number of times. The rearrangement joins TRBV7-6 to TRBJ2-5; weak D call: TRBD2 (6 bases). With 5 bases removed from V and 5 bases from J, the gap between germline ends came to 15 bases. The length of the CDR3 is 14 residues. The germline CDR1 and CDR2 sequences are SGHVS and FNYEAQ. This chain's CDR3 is CASSPRSGGETQYF. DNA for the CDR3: TGTGCCAGCAGCCCCCGTAGCGGAGGGGAGACCCAGTACTTC.

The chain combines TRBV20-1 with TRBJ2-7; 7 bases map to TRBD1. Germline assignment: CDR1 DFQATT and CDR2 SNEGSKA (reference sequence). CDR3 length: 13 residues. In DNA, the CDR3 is TGCAGAGGACAGGCAAGGGACTCCTACGAGCAGTACTTC. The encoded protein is CRGQARDSYEQYF.

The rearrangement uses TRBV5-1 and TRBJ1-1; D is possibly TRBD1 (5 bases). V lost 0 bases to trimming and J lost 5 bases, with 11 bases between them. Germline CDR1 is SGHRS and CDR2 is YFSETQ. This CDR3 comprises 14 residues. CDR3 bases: TGCGCCAGCAGCTTGGAGGGACGGGGGACTGAAGCTTTCTTT. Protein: CASSLEGRGTEAFF.

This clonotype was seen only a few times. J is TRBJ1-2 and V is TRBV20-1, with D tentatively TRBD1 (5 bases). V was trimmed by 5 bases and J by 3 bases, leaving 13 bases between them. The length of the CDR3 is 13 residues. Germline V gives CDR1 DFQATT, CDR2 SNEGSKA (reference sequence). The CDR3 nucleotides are TGCAGTGCTGCCCGTGGGGGTGACTATGGCTACACCTTC. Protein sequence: CSAARGGDYGYTF.

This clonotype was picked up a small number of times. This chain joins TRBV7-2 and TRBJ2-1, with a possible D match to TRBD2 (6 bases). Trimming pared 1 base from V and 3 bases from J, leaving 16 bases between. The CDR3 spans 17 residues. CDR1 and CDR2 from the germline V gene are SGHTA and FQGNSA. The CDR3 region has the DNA TGTGCCAGCAGCTTAGGGATCGGACGGGAGCGCTACAATGAGCAGTTCTTC. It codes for CASSLGIGRERYNEQFF.

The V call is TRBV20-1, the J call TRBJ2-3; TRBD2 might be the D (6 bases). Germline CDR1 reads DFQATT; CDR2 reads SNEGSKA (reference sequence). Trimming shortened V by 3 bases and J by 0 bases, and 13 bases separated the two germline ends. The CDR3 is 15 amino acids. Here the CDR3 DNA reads TGCAGTGCTAGTCCGGGGGAATGGAGCACAGATACGCAGTATTTT. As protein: CSASPGEWSTDTQYF.

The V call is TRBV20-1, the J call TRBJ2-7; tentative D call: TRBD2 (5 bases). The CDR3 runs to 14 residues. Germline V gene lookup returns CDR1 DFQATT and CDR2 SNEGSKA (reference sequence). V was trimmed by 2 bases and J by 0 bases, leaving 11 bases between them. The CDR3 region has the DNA TGCAGTGCTAGAAGAGGGCCGGGCTCCTACGAGCAGTACTTC. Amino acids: CSARRGPGSYEQYF.

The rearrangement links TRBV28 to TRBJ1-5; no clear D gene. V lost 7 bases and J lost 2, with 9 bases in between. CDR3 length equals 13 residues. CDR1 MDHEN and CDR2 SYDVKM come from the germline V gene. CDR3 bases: TGTGCCAGCACTAGATTTCGCAATCAGCCCCAGCATTTT. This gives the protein CASTRFRNQPQHF.

The CDR3 nucleotides are TGCAGTGCTAGGCAGGGTTCTAACTATGGCTACACCTTC. Its translation: CSARQGSNYGYTF. V usage is TRBV20-1 and J usage is TRBJ1-2; D is perhaps TRBD1 (5 bases). V lost 3 bases to trimming and J lost 0 bases, with 8 bases between them. Looked up from germline, CDR1 is DFQATT and CDR2 is SNEGSKA (reference sequence). This CDR3 has 13 residues.